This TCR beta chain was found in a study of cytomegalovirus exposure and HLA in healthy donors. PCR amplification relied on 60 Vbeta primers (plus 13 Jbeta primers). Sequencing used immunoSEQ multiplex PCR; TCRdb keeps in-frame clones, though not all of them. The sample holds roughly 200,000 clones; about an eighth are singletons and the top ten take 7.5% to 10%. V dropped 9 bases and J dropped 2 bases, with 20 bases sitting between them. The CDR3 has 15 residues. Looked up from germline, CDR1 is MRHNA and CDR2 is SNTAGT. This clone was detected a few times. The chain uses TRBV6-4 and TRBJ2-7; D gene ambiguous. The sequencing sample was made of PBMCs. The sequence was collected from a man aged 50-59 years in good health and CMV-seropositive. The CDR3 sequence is CASVTIIGSAYEQYF. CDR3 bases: TGTGCCAGTGTTACTATAATAGGATCCGCCTACGAGCAGTACTTC.